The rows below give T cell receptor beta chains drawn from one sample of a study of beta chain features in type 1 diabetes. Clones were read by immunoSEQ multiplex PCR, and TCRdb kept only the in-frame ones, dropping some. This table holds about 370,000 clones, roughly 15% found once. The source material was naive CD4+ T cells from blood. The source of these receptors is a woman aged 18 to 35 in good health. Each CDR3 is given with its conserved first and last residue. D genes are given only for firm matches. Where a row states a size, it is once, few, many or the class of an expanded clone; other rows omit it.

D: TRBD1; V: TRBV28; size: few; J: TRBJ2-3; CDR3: CASSPRDRVSNTQYF; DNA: TGTGCCAGCAGTCCCCGGGACAGGGTATCGAATACGCAGTATTTT
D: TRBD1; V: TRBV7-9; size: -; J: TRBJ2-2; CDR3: CASSASGGSTGELFF; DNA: TGTGCCAGCAGCGCGTCAGGGGGCTCGACCGGGGAGCTGTTTTTT
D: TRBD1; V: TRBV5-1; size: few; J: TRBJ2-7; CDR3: CASSLDRGQYYEQYF; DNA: TGCGCCAGCAGCTTGGACAGGGGGCAGTACTACGAGCAGTACTTC
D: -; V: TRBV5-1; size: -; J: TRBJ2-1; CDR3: CASSLGDLNNEQFF; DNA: TGCGCCAGCAGCTTGGGTGACTTGAACAATGAGCAGTTCTTC
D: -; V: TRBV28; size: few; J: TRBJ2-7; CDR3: CASSSPPWSSYEQYF; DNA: TGTGCCAGCAGCTCCCCGCCCTGGAGCTCCTACGAGCAGTACTTC
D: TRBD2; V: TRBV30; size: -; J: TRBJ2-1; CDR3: CAWIKGVAGDKWDNEQFF; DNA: TGTGCCTGGATTAAGGGGGTAGCGGGAGATAAATGGGACAATGAGCAGTTCTTC
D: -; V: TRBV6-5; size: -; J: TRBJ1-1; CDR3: CASTDRARGTEAFF; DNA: TGTGCCAGCACCGACCGGGCCAGGGGCACTGAAGCTTTCTTT
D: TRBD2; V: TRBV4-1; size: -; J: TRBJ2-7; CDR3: CASSQGPASGRKIQYF; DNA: TGCGCCAGCAGCCAAGGGCCCGCTTCCGGGAGGAAGATCCAGTACTTC
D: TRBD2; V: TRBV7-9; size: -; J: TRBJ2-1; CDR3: CASIVPLAGIDNEQFF; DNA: TGTGCCAGCATCGTCCCCCTAGCGGGAATCGACAATGAGCAGTTCTTC
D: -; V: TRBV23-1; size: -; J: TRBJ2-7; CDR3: CASSQTGYYEQYF; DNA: TGCGCCAGCAGTCAAACAGGATACTACGAGCAGTACTTC
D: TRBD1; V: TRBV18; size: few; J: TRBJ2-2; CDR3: CASSPGTGNTGELFF; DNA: TGTGCCAGCTCCCCCGGGACAGGGAACACCGGGGAGCTGTTTTTT
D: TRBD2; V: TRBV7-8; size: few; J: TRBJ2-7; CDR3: CASSLVVAGGSRSYEQYF; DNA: TGTGCCAGCAGCTTAGTTGTAGCGGGAGGGTCCCGATCCTACGAGCAGTACTTC
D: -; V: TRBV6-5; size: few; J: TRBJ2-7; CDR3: CASSYSFSSYEQYF; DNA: TGTGCCAGCAGTTACTCCTTCAGCTCCTACGAGCAGTACTTC
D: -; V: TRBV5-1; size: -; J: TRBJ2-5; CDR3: CASSRDGGSQETQYF; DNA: TGCGCCAGCAGCCGGGACGGAGGGTCCCAAGAGACCCAGTACTTC
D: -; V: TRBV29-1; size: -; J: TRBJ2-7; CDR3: CSVANPQASYEQYF; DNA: TGCAGCGTAGCTAACCCACAGGCATCCTACGAGCAGTACTTC
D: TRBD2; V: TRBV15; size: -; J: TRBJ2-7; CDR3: CATSRDWGLAGGVPYEQYF; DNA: TGTGCCACCAGCAGAGATTGGGGACTAGCGGGAGGCGTGCCCTACGAGCAGTACTTC
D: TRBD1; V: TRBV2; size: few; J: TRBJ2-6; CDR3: CASSPAGTGLNVLTF; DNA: TGTGCCAGCAGCCCTGCCGGGACAGGGCTCAACGTCCTGACTTTC
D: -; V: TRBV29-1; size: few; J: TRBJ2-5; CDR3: CSVAIGGSQETQYF; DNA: TGCAGCGTTGCAATCGGGGGATCCCAAGAGACCCAGTACTTC
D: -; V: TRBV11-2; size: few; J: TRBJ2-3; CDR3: CASSLVPGVADTQYF; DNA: TGTGCCAGCAGCTTAGTTCCAGGGGTGGCAGATACGCAGTATTTT
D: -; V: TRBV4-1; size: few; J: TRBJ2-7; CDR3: CASSQDQQGVNEQYF; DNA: TGCGCCAGCAGCCAAGATCAACAGGGAGTGAACGAGCAGTACTTC
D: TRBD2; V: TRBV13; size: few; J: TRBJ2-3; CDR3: CASSSRDGLGVSDTQYF; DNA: TGTGCCAGCAGCTCCCGGGACGGACTAGGAGTATCGGATACGCAGTATTTT
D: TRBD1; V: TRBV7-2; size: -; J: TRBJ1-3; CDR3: CASSQNDRVTGNTIYF; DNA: TGTGCCAGCAGCCAGAATGACAGGGTTACTGGAAACACCATATATTTT
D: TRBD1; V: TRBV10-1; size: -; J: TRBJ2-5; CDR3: CASSPGTGKETQYF; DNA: TGCGCCAGCAGTCCCGGGACAGGGAAGGAGACCCAGTACTTC
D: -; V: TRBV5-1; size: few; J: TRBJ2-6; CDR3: CASSKDSSISGANVLTF; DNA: TGCGCCAGCAGCAAAGACTCCTCCATCTCTGGGGCCAACGTCCTGACTTTC
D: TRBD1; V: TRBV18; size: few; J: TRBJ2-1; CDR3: CASSPGGYEQFF; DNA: TGTGCCAGCTCCCCAGGGGGCTATGAGCAGTTCTTC